This T cell receptor (delta chain) was obtained from a study of gamma-delta chains in newborns, infants, children. On the study more broadly: Microbial exposure reportedly drives polyclonal innate γδ T cell expansion after birth.

This clone is categorized as medium-sized. The same CDR3 also results from other DNA sequences found in this sample. CDR1 and CDR2 (germline): GEAIGNYY, EKD. V gave up 1 base and J gave up 0 bases; unmatched junction bases: 2. The CDR3 sequence is 16 residues long. TCRdb redid the clone calls on the reads with CATT. This sample yields more than 9,000 delta-chain clones, of which approximately 9.5% are seen a single time; roughly 8.3% belongs to the top ten. What was sequenced was blood. The TCR comes from a child who was a newborn, infant or young child, either healthy, febrile or measles-vaccinated (not recorded which). The chain joins TRDV2 to TRDJ2, with 9 bases aligning to TRDD3. In DNA, the CDR3 is TGTGCCTGTGACACGGTGGGGGATACTTTGACAGCACAACTCTTCTTT. Its protein product is CACDTVGDTLTAQLFF.